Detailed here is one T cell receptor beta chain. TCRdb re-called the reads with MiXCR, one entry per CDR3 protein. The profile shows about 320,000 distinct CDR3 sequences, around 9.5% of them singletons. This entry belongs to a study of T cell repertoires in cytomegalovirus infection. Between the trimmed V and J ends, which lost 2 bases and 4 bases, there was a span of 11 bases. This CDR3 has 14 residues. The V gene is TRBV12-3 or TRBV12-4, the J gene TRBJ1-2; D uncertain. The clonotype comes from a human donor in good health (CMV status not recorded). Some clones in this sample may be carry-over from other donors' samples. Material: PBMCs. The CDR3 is CASSLLDWGYGYTF. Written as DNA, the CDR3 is TGTGCCAGCAGTTTATTGGACTGGGGCTATGGCTACACCTTC.